These T cell receptor beta chains were read from a single sample in a study of response to subunit inactivated influenza vaccine. TCRdb passed the RT-PCR reads through MiXCR, listing each CDR3 protein once. The sample shows fewer than 650,000 distinct CDR3 sequences, 10% to 15% of them seen only once. The specimen was PBMCs from blood, collected roughly 46 days after vaccination. The receptors come from a man between 45 and 60 years old who received an inactivated influenza vaccine. The CDR3 runs from the conserved cysteine through the conserved F or W. The D gene is left open where the match is weak. Size values are once, few and many counts, or a class for expanded clones, and some rows have none.

v_call: TRBV12-3/TRBV12-4; clone_size: NA; d_call: NA; cdr3_length: 15; j_call: TRBJ1-5; cdr3_aa: CASSLGPNRDQPQHF; cdr3_nt: TGTGCCAGCAGTTTAGGACCTAACAGGGATCAGCCCCAGCATTTT
v_call: TRBV12-3/TRBV12-4; clone_size: few; d_call: TRBD1; cdr3_length: 14; j_call: TRBJ1-5; cdr3_aa: CASSWDRGIQPQHF; cdr3_nt: TGTGCCAGCAGCTGGGACAGGGGTATTCAGCCCCAGCATTTT
v_call: TRBV28; clone_size: few; d_call: NA; cdr3_length: 10; j_call: TRBJ1-4; cdr3_aa: CASSPRGGSF; cdr3_nt: TGTGCCAGCAGTCCGAGGGGGGGATCTTTT
v_call: TRBV20-1; clone_size: few; d_call: NA; cdr3_length: 15; j_call: TRBJ2-7; cdr3_aa: CSARDGTTSSYEQYF; cdr3_nt: TGCAGTGCTAGAGACGGGACAACGAGCTCCTACGAGCAGTACTTC
v_call: TRBV6-1; clone_size: few; d_call: NA; cdr3_length: 14; j_call: TRBJ1-5; cdr3_aa: CASSEWAGGQPQHF; cdr3_nt: TGTGCCAGCAGTGAATGGGCAGGTGGGCAGCCCCAGCATTTT
v_call: TRBV4-2; clone_size: few; d_call: NA; cdr3_length: 12; j_call: TRBJ2-1; cdr3_aa: CASSQVGYEQFF; cdr3_nt: TGTGCCAGCAGCCAAGTAGGGTATGAGCAGTTCTTC
v_call: TRBV27; clone_size: few; d_call: NA; cdr3_length: 14; j_call: TRBJ2-1; cdr3_aa: CASSLLRGRDEQFF; cdr3_nt: TGTGCCAGCAGTTTATTGCGGGGGCGAGACGAGCAGTTCTTC
v_call: TRBV6-2/TRBV6-3; clone_size: NA; d_call: NA; cdr3_length: 15; j_call: TRBJ2-2; cdr3_aa: CASKGPKTEITELFF; cdr3_nt: TGTGCCAGCAAGGGGCCTAAGACAGAGATAACCGAGCTGTTTTTT
v_call: TRBV7-8; clone_size: few; d_call: TRBD2; cdr3_length: 15; j_call: TRBJ2-1; cdr3_aa: CASSQTLAGYNEQFF; cdr3_nt: TGTGCCAGCAGCCAGACGCTAGCGGGCTACAATGAGCAGTTCTTC
v_call: TRBV5-5; clone_size: NA; d_call: NA; cdr3_length: 15; j_call: TRBJ1-1; cdr3_aa: CASSFAYLPNTEAFF; cdr3_nt: TGTGCCAGCAGCTTTGCTTACCTCCCAAACACTGAAGCTTTCTTT
v_call: TRBV5-1; clone_size: many; d_call: NA; cdr3_length: 16; j_call: TRBJ2-5; cdr3_aa: CASSFSPGPLQETQYF; cdr3_nt: TGCGCCAGCAGCTTTTCTCCCGGACCCCTCCAAGAGACCCAGTACTTC
v_call: TRBV12-3/TRBV12-4; clone_size: NA; d_call: NA; cdr3_length: 13; j_call: TRBJ1-1; cdr3_aa: CASRQGGNTEAFF; cdr3_nt: TGTGCCAGCAGACAGGGCGGGAACACTGAAGCTTTCTTT
v_call: TRBV4-3; clone_size: NA; d_call: TRBD1; cdr3_length: 15; j_call: TRBJ2-5; cdr3_aa: CASSQDLGQQETQYF; cdr3_nt: TGCGCCAGCAGCCAAGATTTGGGACAGCAAGAGACCCAGTACTTC
v_call: TRBV7-6; clone_size: NA; d_call: NA; cdr3_length: 15; j_call: TRBJ2-7; cdr3_aa: CASSENGAALYEQYF; cdr3_nt: TGTGCCAGCAGCGAGAACGGGGCCGCCCTCTACGAGCAGTACTTC
v_call: TRBV29-1; clone_size: NA; d_call: TRBD1; cdr3_length: 15; j_call: TRBJ2-7; cdr3_aa: CSVEDRNRGSYEQYF; cdr3_nt: TGCAGCGTTGAAGATCGAAACAGGGGCTCCTACGAGCAGTACTTC
v_call: TRBV12-3/TRBV12-4; clone_size: few; d_call: TRBD2; cdr3_length: 15; j_call: TRBJ2-1; cdr3_aa: CASSLLAGGGHEQFF; cdr3_nt: TGTGCCAGCAGTTTACTAGCGGGAGGGGGTCATGAGCAGTTCTTC
v_call: TRBV7-9; clone_size: NA; d_call: NA; cdr3_length: 14; j_call: TRBJ1-1; cdr3_aa: CASSLRSRNTEAFF; cdr3_nt: TGTGCCAGCAGCTTAAGGTCGAGGAACACTGAAGCTTTCTTT
v_call: TRBV5-5; clone_size: many; d_call: NA; cdr3_length: 16; j_call: TRBJ1-5; cdr3_aa: CASSFLSGDSNQPQHF; cdr3_nt: TGTGCCAGCAGTTTTTTGTCGGGGGATAGCAATCAGCCCCAGCATTTT
v_call: TRBV12-3/TRBV12-4; clone_size: NA; d_call: TRBD2; cdr3_length: 16; j_call: TRBJ2-3; cdr3_aa: CASSSWGTSLTDTQYF; cdr3_nt: TGTGCCAGCAGTTCGTGGGGGACTAGCCTAACAGATACGCAGTATTTT
v_call: TRBV20-1; clone_size: few; d_call: TRBD1; cdr3_length: 13; j_call: TRBJ2-3; cdr3_aa: CSARDRGHDTQYF; cdr3_nt: TGCAGTGCCCGGGACAGGGGGCACGATACGCAGTATTTT
v_call: TRBV6-1; clone_size: few; d_call: NA; cdr3_length: 17; j_call: TRBJ1-3; cdr3_aa: CASTSGWWMSSGNTIYF; cdr3_nt: TGTGCCAGCACCTCAGGTTGGTGGATGAGCTCTGGAAACACCATATATTTT
v_call: TRBV29-1; clone_size: few; d_call: NA; cdr3_length: 13; j_call: TRBJ1-2; cdr3_aa: CSAPDGYNYGYTF; cdr3_nt: TGCAGCGCACCGGACGGATATAACTATGGCTACACCTTC
v_call: TRBV4-1; clone_size: NA; d_call: NA; cdr3_length: 15; j_call: TRBJ1-6; cdr3_aa: CASSQNAQGNSPLHF; cdr3_nt: TGCGCCAGCAGCCAGAATGCACAGGGTAATTCACCCCTCCACTTT
v_call: TRBV6-4; clone_size: NA; d_call: NA; cdr3_length: 14; j_call: TRBJ2-3; cdr3_aa: CASSDNLGADTQYF; cdr3_nt: TGTGCCAGCAGTGACAACCTGGGGGCAGATACGCAGTATTTT
v_call: TRBV7-2; clone_size: many; d_call: TRBD2; cdr3_length: 15; j_call: TRBJ2-3; cdr3_aa: CASSLAGTSVRTQYF; cdr3_nt: TGTGCCAGCAGCTTAGCCGGGACTAGCGTGCGTACGCAGTATTTT
v_call: TRBV3-1; clone_size: NA; d_call: TRBD2; cdr3_length: 15; j_call: TRBJ2-1; cdr3_aa: CASSQRTSGLHEQFF; cdr3_nt: TGTGCCAGCAGCCAAAGGACTAGCGGGTTACATGAGCAGTTCTTC
v_call: TRBV14; clone_size: few; d_call: NA; cdr3_length: 14; j_call: TRBJ2-2; cdr3_aa: CASSRLPGPGELFF; cdr3_nt: TGTGCCAGCAGTCGTCTCCCGGGACCCGGGGAGCTGTTTTTT
v_call: TRBV15; clone_size: few; d_call: NA; cdr3_length: 14; j_call: TRBJ2-2; cdr3_aa: CATSRAVRTGELFF; cdr3_nt: TGTGCCACCAGCAGGGCAGTGAGGACCGGGGAGCTGTTTTTT
v_call: TRBV20-1; clone_size: many; d_call: TRBD2; cdr3_length: 15; j_call: TRBJ2-7; cdr3_aa: CSARGLAASSYEQYF; cdr3_nt: TGCAGTGCTAGAGGACTAGCGGCGAGCTCCTACGAGCAGTACTTC
v_call: TRBV7-9; clone_size: many; d_call: NA; cdr3_length: 16; j_call: TRBJ2-5; cdr3_aa: CASRGAPGQRKETQYF; cdr3_nt: TGTGCCAGCAGGGGAGCACCGGGACAACGTAAAGAGACCCAGTACTTC
v_call: TRBV5-1; clone_size: few; d_call: TRBD1; cdr3_length: 12; j_call: TRBJ1-1; cdr3_aa: CASSQGTGEAFF; cdr3_nt: TGCGCCAGCAGCCAGGGGACAGGTGAAGCTTTCTTT
v_call: TRBV12-3/TRBV12-4; clone_size: NA; d_call: NA; cdr3_length: 13; j_call: TRBJ2-7; cdr3_aa: CASSLSGVAEQYF; cdr3_nt: TGTGCCAGCAGTTTATCAGGGGTGGCCGAGCAGTACTTC
v_call: TRBV7-6; clone_size: NA; d_call: NA; cdr3_length: 15; j_call: TRBJ2-3; cdr3_aa: CASSLTDRNTDTQYF; cdr3_nt: TGTGCCAGCAGCTTGACGGACAGAAACACAGATACGCAGTATTTT
v_call: TRBV5-1; clone_size: many; d_call: TRBD1; cdr3_length: 14; j_call: TRBJ2-7; cdr3_aa: CASSPGQNLYEQYF; cdr3_nt: TGCGCCAGCAGCCCGGGACAGAATTTGTACGAGCAGTACTTC
v_call: TRBV6-1; clone_size: NA; d_call: TRBD1; cdr3_length: 16; j_call: TRBJ2-2; cdr3_aa: CTSYRTGILGSGELFF; cdr3_nt: TGTACCAGCTACCGGACAGGGATTTTAGGGTCCGGGGAGCTGTTTTTT
v_call: TRBV7-2; clone_size: many; d_call: NA; cdr3_length: 15; j_call: TRBJ2-3; cdr3_aa: CASSSVPSGTDTQYF; cdr3_nt: TGTGCCAGCAGCTCCGTCCCTTCTGGCACAGATACGCAGTATTTT
v_call: TRBV5-1; clone_size: NA; d_call: NA; cdr3_length: 16; j_call: TRBJ2-7; cdr3_aa: CASSLSMSGRDYEQYF; cdr3_nt: TGCGCCAGCAGCTTGAGTATGTCGGGCAGGGACTACGAGCAGTACTTC
v_call: TRBV24-1; clone_size: few; d_call: NA; cdr3_length: 14; j_call: TRBJ2-3; cdr3_aa: CATSRSASTDTQYF; cdr3_nt: TGTGCCACCAGTCGGAGTGCTAGCACAGATACGCAGTATTTT
v_call: TRBV5-4; clone_size: NA; d_call: NA; cdr3_length: 13; j_call: TRBJ2-5; cdr3_aa: CASGTGRAETQYF; cdr3_nt: TGTGCCAGCGGCACAGGGCGCGCTGAGACCCAGTACTTC
v_call: TRBV12-3/TRBV12-4; clone_size: NA; d_call: NA; cdr3_length: 14; j_call: TRBJ2-3; cdr3_aa: CASRQGSSTDTQYF; cdr3_nt: TGTGCCAGCAGGCAGGGTTCTAGCACAGATACGCAGTATTTT
v_call: TRBV29-1; clone_size: few; d_call: NA; cdr3_length: 15; j_call: TRBJ2-1; cdr3_aa: CSVSFGGNSYNEQFF; cdr3_nt: TGCAGCGTTTCATTTGGCGGGAACTCCTACAATGAGCAGTTCTTC
v_call: TRBV10-3; clone_size: NA; d_call: TRBD2; cdr3_length: 15; j_call: TRBJ2-7; cdr3_aa: CAISVLGTSGNEQYF; cdr3_nt: TGTGCCATCAGTGTACTGGGGACTAGCGGGAACGAGCAGTACTTC
v_call: TRBV14; clone_size: few; d_call: TRBD2; cdr3_length: 14; j_call: TRBJ2-3; cdr3_aa: CASSQIAGGLTQYF; cdr3_nt: TGTGCCAGCAGCCAAATAGCGGGAGGCCTTACGCAGTATTTT
v_call: TRBV20-1; clone_size: few; d_call: TRBD2; cdr3_length: 19; j_call: TRBJ2-7; cdr3_aa: CSASRTSGGPLSSSYEQYF; cdr3_nt: TGCAGTGCTAGTCGGACTAGCGGGGGTCCTCTCTCTTCCTCCTACGAGCAGTACTTC
v_call: TRBV20-1; clone_size: many; d_call: NA; cdr3_length: 14; j_call: TRBJ1-5; cdr3_aa: CSARDFQGNQPQHF; cdr3_nt: TGCAGTGCTAGAGATTTCCAGGGCAATCAGCCCCAGCATTTT